What follows are 8 T cell receptor beta chains derived from one specimen sequenced in a study of blood T cells in healthy people across ages. The use of a sample-barcoded 5' primer and a J-beta primer mix characterized a second PCR of about 6 to 12 cycles. Using its own MiXCR run on the 5' RACE reads, TCRdb lists one record per CDR3 protein. The sample shows about 2 million distinct CDR3 sequences, roughly 52% of them seen only once. Sequenced sample: blood. These TCRs come from a woman between 35 and 50 years old in good health.

This clonotype was observed a few times. The chain joins TRBV25-1 to TRBJ1-2; D remains ambiguous. The CDR3 consists of 13 residues. Trimming stripped 3 bases from V and 4 bases from J, with 9 bases between. CDR1 and CDR2 from the germline V gene are MGHDK and SYGVNS. In nucleotides, the CDR3 is TGTGCCAGCAGTGAGGACGGGCTCTATGGCTACACCTTC. Amino acid sequence: CASSEDGLYGYTF.

The chain joins TRBV6-1 to TRBJ2-3; perhaps TRBD2 as D (5 bases). There are 16 residues in the CDR3. CDR1 and CDR2 from the germline V gene are MNHNS and SASEGT. Trimming took 0 bases from V and 2 from J, leaving 12 bases between them. CDR3 amino acids: CASSEASDDYTDTQYF. CDR3 in DNA: TGTGCCAGCAGTGAAGCGTCTGACGACTACACAGATACGCAGTATTTT.

The CDR3 loop is CASSYSGTSNQPQHF. CDR3 nucleotides: TGTGCCAGCAGTTACTCGGGGACATCCAATCAGCCCCAGCATTTT. The V gene is TRBV6-5, the J gene TRBJ1-5; D perhaps matches TRBD1 (6 bases). The CDR3 runs 15 residues. The V end lost 0 bases, the J end lost 3 bases, and 9 bases lay between the germline ends. CDR1 and CDR2 (germline): MNHEY, SVGAGI.

This clonotype has only a few counts. The genes are TRBV7-9 and TRBJ1-2; tentatively, D is TRBD1 (5 bases). CDR3 length: 13 amino acids. V was clipped by 7 bases and J by 8 bases, with 17 bases between them. CDR1 is SEHNR and CDR2 is FQNEAQ in the germline V gene (reference sequence). DNA of the CDR3: TGTGCCAGCACCTTCAGCCCAGGGCACGGCTACACCTTC. Amino acid sequence: CASTFSPGHGYTF.

This clonotype was observed a handful of times. At one boundary the junction diverges from the germline segment, which might be a read error. V usage is TRBV2 and J usage is TRBJ2-5, with D perhaps matching TRBD1 (6 bases). The CDR3 runs 13 residues. Germline lookup yields CDR1 SNHLY and CDR2 FYNNEI. The chain's CDR3 is CASREGGRETQYF. As DNA, the CDR3 is TGTGCCAGCAGGGAAGGGGGTAGGGAGACCCAGTACTTC.

This clonotype was seen more than once but under ten times. CDR3 amino acids: CSARLYNEQFF. CDR3 nucleotides: TGCAGTGCTAGACTTTACAATGAGCAGTTCTTC. V usage is TRBV20-1 and J usage is TRBJ2-1; D is uncertain. V lost 2 bases, J lost 4 bases, and 3 bases lay in between. CDR3 length equals 11 residues. Germline CDR1 is DFQATT and CDR2 is SNEGSKA (reference sequence).

V is TRBV29-1 and J is TRBJ2-3, with D tentatively TRBD2 (5 bases). Germline-derived CDR1 and CDR2 are SQVTM and ANQGSEA. The CDR3 is 11 residues long. The V end lost 7 bases, the J end lost 8 bases, and 13 bases lay between the germline ends. The chain's CDR3 is CSAQWTATQYF. Written as DNA, the CDR3 is TGCAGCGCACAATGGACTGCTACGCAGTATTTT.

J is TRBJ1-5 and V is TRBV19, with D maybe TRBD1 (6 bases). Deletions cut 3 bases from V and 6 bases from J, with 12 bases between. Germline values: CDR1 LNHDA, CDR2 SQIVND (reference sequence). This CDR3 comprises 14 residues. The CDR3 DNA is TGTGCCAGTAGTATTCAGGACAGTGGTCAGCCCCAGCATTTT. It yields the protein CASSIQDSGQPQHF.